The text below deals with one TCR beta chain. TCRdb's table, derived via immunoSEQ multiplex PCR, lists solely in-frame clones and lacks some. Of approximately 30,000 clones detected, under 90% appear once; the ten largest clones hold approximately 4.1%. The data derive from a study of T cell changes during pregnancy in multiple sclerosis. CDR1 is PRHDT, CDR2 FYEKMQ, per germline (reference sequence). V shed 3 bases and J shed 4 bases, with 9 bases lying between them. The CDR3 is 13 amino acids. The receptor was derived from a female donor with multiple sclerosis, enrolled in a pregnancy study. The sample in question was CD8+ T cells from peripheral blood mononuclear cells, obtained after pregnancy. The rearrangement uses TRBV13 and TRBJ1-2, with D maybe TRBD1 (6 bases). The CDR3: CASSLDRTYGYTF. The CDR3 DNA reads as TGTGCCAGCAGCTTGGACAGAACCTATGGCTACACCTTC.